This TCR beta chain was recovered during a study of human versus mouse CDR3 diversity and MHC coevolution. Study background: Valid reads per sample ranged from roughly 5.5 x 10^6 to 1.7 x 10^7.

Libraries were prepared by immunoSEQ multiplex PCR; TCRdb keeps only in-frame clonotypes and omits some of them. The sample has tens of thousands of clones; about 93% are singletons. V dropped 4 bases and J dropped 7; count of bases not matched to a gene: 9. The V gene's germline CDR1 is LNHDA and CDR2 SQIVND (reference sequence). CDR3 length: 16 residues. Sequencing used naive CD4+ T cells from blood. Indicated subset: CD45RO-negative CD62L-positive naive CD4 T cells. The sequence derives from a person between 25 and 70 years old in good health. This chain joins TRBV19 and TRBJ2-2; 10 positions match TRBD1. This CDR3 reads CASSRQGAPYGGELFF. The DNA of the CDR3 is TGTGCCAGTAGTAGACAGGGGGCGCCTTACGGCGGGGAGCTGTTTTTT.